A single sample is the source of the 24 T cell receptor beta chains below, sequenced in a study of blood T cell repertoires in COVID-19. TCRdb's copy holds only in-frame clones and misses some; the assay was immunoSEQ multiplex PCR. The sample has roughly 340,000 clones; over 70% are singletons. The sample taken for sequencing was peripheral blood. The receptors come from a woman between 45 and 65 years old with COVID-19, enrolled during active disease.

V usage is TRBV3-1 (or the pseudogene TRBV3-2) and J usage is TRBJ2-7; TRBD2 matches 8 bases. J was trimmed by 0 bases and V by 2 bases; bases with no gene match: 0. Per germline, CDR1 LGHDT and CDR2 YNNKEL (reference sequence). CDR3 size: 14 residues. The CDR3 nucleotides are TGTGCCAGCAGCCAAAGCGGGAGCTCCTACGAGCAGTACTTC. Its translation: CASSQSGSSYEQYF.

This clone appeared a single time. The chain has TRBV6-4 and TRBJ2-1; the D gene is possibly TRBD2 (6 bases). The CDR3 is 15 amino acids. V was trimmed by 8 bases and J by 0 bases, leaving 14 bases between them. Germline V CDR1 and CDR2: MRHNA, SNTAGT. DNA of the CDR3: TGTGCCAGCTCGTTAGCGGCCGACTCCTACAATGAGCAGTTCTTC. Its translation is CASSLAADSYNEQFF.

The genes are TRBV7-9 and TRBJ1-2; no clear D. Trimming shortened V by 1 base and J by 11 bases, and 23 bases separated the two germline ends. The length of the CDR3 is 16 residues. The germline V gene has CDR1 SEHNR and CDR2 FQNEAQ (reference sequence). CDR3 sequence (DNA): TGTGCCAGCAGCTTAGTCGCCTCCGCAGTACGGGGTGTATACACCTTC. Protein sequence: CASSLVASAVRGVYTF.

The rearrangement uses TRBV3-1 (or the pseudogene TRBV3-2) and TRBJ2-5, with D unclear. There are 14 residues in the CDR3. Trimming removed 4 bases at V and 9 bases at J, with 18 bases between. CDR1 and CDR2 from the germline V gene are LGHDT and YNNKEL (reference sequence). The CDR3: CASSLRSNPPAQYF. CDR3 DNA: TGTGCCAGCAGCCTCCGGTCCAACCCCCCGGCCCAGTACTTC.

The CDR3: CASSKTRSPYEQYF. DNA of the CDR3: TGTGCCAGCAGCAAGACTAGATCCCCCTACGAGCAGTACTTC. This chain connects TRBV27 to TRBJ2-7; possibly TRBD2 for D (6 bases). CDR1 is MNHEY, CDR2 SMNVEV, per germline (reference sequence). The CDR3 spans 14 residues. Trimming cost V 6 bases and J 2 bases, with 14 bases left between them.

The rearrangement uses TRBV15 and TRBJ1-6; D unresolved. Germline V lookup: CDR1 LNHNV, CDR2 YYDKDF (reference sequence). Trimming cost V 0 bases and J 10 bases, with 10 bases left between them. This CDR3 region has 14 residues. The CDR3 loop is CATSRDPGRSPLHF. The CDR3 region has the DNA TGTGCCACCAGCAGAGACCCGGGGAGGTCACCCCTCCACTTT.

The chain is built from TRBV27 and TRBJ1-5; 9 positions agree with TRBD1. CDR3 length: 15 residues. Germline V gene data show CDR1 as MNHEY and CDR2 as SMNVEV (reference sequence). Trimming cost V 7 bases and J 4 bases; bases outside gene matches: 8. DNA of the CDR3: TGTGCCAGCACCGGGACAGGGCTCGGGAATCAGCCCCAGCATTTT. This encodes CASTGTGLGNQPQHF.

V and J are TRBV5-4 and TRBJ1-1; 7 bases align to TRBD1. After removal of 0 bases from V and 0 bases from J, the junction contained 2 bases not matched to a gene. The CDR3 length is 15 residues. Germline CDR1 reads SGHNT; CDR2 reads YYREEE (reference sequence). CDR3 in amino acids: CASSLATGVNTEAFF. The DNA of the CDR3 is TGTGCCAGCAGCTTGGCTACAGGGGTGAACACTGAAGCTTTCTTT.

This sequence joins TRBV19 and TRBJ2-1; 10 nucleotides match TRBD2. V lost 3 bases to trimming and J lost 8 bases; unmatched junction nucleotides: 10. The CDR3 has 16 residues. Germline CDR1 and CDR2: LNHDA and SQIVND (reference sequence). The CDR3 here is CASSISSGLANHEQFF. CDR3 coding DNA: TGTGCCAGTAGTATTAGTTCGGGACTAGCGAACCATGAGCAGTTCTTC.

This chain uses TRBV2 with TRBJ2-5; TRBD1 matches 9 bases. Looked up from germline, CDR1 is SNHLY and CDR2 is FYNNEI. The CDR3 extends over 13 amino acids. V dropped 8 bases and J dropped 3; count of bases not matched to a gene: 4. The CDR3 here is CASGRDREETQYF. The CDR3 DNA follows: TGTGCCAGCGGCCGGGACAGGGAAGAGACCCAGTACTTC.

The chain links TRBV18 to TRBJ1-5, with 9 bases that match TRBD1. J lost 6 bases, V lost 4 bases, and 13 bases had no gene match. Germline CDR1 is KGHSH and CDR2 is LQKENI. CDR3 length equals 17 residues. The DNA of the CDR3 is TGTGCCAGCTCACGAGACTCGCCGGGACAGGGCAGTCAGCCCCAGCATTTT. This encodes CASSRDSPGQGSQPQHF.

The gene calls are TRBV18 and TRBJ2-1; 14 positions match TRBD2. With 6 bases clipped from V and 7 bases from J, the junction kept 5 bases outside the gene matches. Germline-derived CDR1 and CDR2 are KGHSH and LQKENI. This CDR3 is built from 15 residues. CDR3 sequence reads: CASSPGLAGVNEQFF. CDR3 nucleotide sequence: TGTGCCAGCTCTCCGGGACTAGCGGGAGTTAATGAGCAGTTCTTC. The whole variable domain, filled in from reference TRBV18 and TRBJ2-1, reads NAGVMQNPRHLVRRRGQEARLRCSPMKGHSHVYWYRQLPEEGLKFMVYLQKENIIDESGMPKERFSAEFPKEGPSILRIQQVVRGDSAAYFCASSPGLAGVNEQFFGPGTRLTVL.

This chain links TRBV18 with TRBJ2-1, with D maybe TRBD1 (6 bases). This CDR3 comprises 14 residues. Trimming removed 6 bases from V and 4 bases from J, with 13 bases in between. CDR1 is KGHSH and CDR2 is LQKENI in the germline V gene. This CDR3 reads CASSQRQEYNEQFF. As DNA, the CDR3 is TGTGCCAGCTCTCAGCGACAGGAGTACAATGAGCAGTTCTTC.

The chain combines TRBV7-9 with TRBJ2-2; maybe TRBD2 (5 bases). This CDR3 is built from 14 residues. The germline V gene has CDR1 SEHNR and CDR2 FQNEAQ (reference sequence). Trimming shortened V by 6 bases and J by 6 bases, and 14 bases separated the two germline ends. CDR3 protein: CASRLRESAGELFF. In DNA form, the CDR3 reads TGTGCCAGCAGATTGAGGGAGTCGGCCGGGGAGCTGTTTTTT.

The J gene is TRBJ2-1, the V gene TRBV30, with no clear D. Germline V CDR1 and CDR2: GTSNPN, SVGIG (reference sequence). Trimming left V 3 bases short and J 10 bases short, with 13 bases between. The CDR3 totals 12 residues. The CDR3 sequence is CAWSQDSYEQFF. In nucleotides, the CDR3 is TGTGCCTGGAGCCAAGACTCTTACGAGCAGTTCTTC. The full variable domain, rest sourced from reference TRBV30 and TRBJ2-1, is SQTIHQWPATLVQPVGSPLSLECTVEGTSNPNLYWYRQAAGRGLQLLFYSVGIGQISSEVPQNLSASRPQDRQFILSSKKLLLSDSGFYLCAWSQDSYEQFFGPGTRLTVL.

The chain recombines TRBV7-2 with TRBJ1-3; 8 bases match TRBD1. V shed 2 bases and J 1 base; nucleotides not matched to a gene: 4. CDR1 is SGHTA, CDR2 FQGNSA, per germline. This CDR3 is built from 16 residues. The CDR3 DNA reads TGTGCCAGCAGCTTACAGGGGGCTGAATCTGGAAACACCATATATTTT. This codes for CASSLQGAESGNTIYF.

CDR3 sequence reads: CASSLGLASYNEQFF. The CDR3 DNA is TGTGCCAGCAGTTTAGGTCTAGCGAGTTACAATGAGCAGTTCTTC. The V call is TRBV27, the J call TRBJ2-1, with D maybe TRBD2 (6 bases). V dropped 2 bases and J dropped 4 bases, with 12 bases sitting between them. From germline, CDR1 is MNHEY and CDR2 SMNVEV (reference sequence). The CDR3 consists of 15 residues.

The gene calls are TRBV28 and TRBJ2-3, with D possibly being TRBD2 (6 bases). This CDR3 contains 14 residues. V was clipped by 5 bases and J by 13 bases, with 22 bases between them. Germline V gene data show CDR1 as MDHEN and CDR2 as SYDVKM. CDR3 coding DNA: TGTGCCAGCAGTATACCCCGTCGCGCGGGGAATGAGTATTTT. Translating gives CASSIPRRAGNEYF.

V and J are TRBV7-8 and TRBJ2-7, with a tentative D call TRBD1 (6 bases). Deletions cut 5 bases from V and 4 bases from J, with 21 bases between. This CDR3 spans 16 amino acids. Germline-derived CDR1 and CDR2 are SGHVS and FQNEAQ. CDR3 residues: CASSRTSGTSRYEQYF. CDR3 sequence (DNA): TGTGCCAGCAGCCGAACTTCCGGGACATCGCGGTACGAGCAGTACTTC.

This chain uses TRBV5-5 with TRBJ2-3; TRBD2 matches 15 bases. The CDR3 runs 18 residues. In germline, CDR1 is SGHKS, CDR2 YYEKEE (reference sequence). J lost 0 bases, V lost 5 bases, and 7 bases had no gene match. The CDR3 spells CASRYGLAGGRSTDTQYF. As DNA, the CDR3 is TGTGCCAGCAGATATGGACTAGCGGGAGGGAGGAGCACAGATACGCAGTATTTT. The entire variable domain, with the rest obtained from reference TRBV5-5 and TRBJ2-3, is as follows: DAGVTQSPTHLIKTRGQQVTLRCSPISGHKSVSWYQQVLGQGPQFIFQYYEKEERGRGNFPDRFSARQFPNYSSELNVNALLLGDSALYLCASRYGLAGGRSTDTQYFGPGTRLTVL.

This clone was detected a few times. The chain joins TRBV2 to TRBJ1-1; D is unresolved. V lost 7 bases, J lost 7 bases, and 16 bases lay in between. The CDR3 totals 13 residues. The germline gives CDR1 SNHLY, CDR2 FYNNEI. CDR3 region: CASKIGLSGEAFF. The CDR3 region has the DNA TGTGCCAGCAAGATTGGGTTAAGCGGTGAAGCTTTCTTT.

To note about this clone: Different DNA sequences within this sample yield the same CDR3. The chain uses TRBV7-2 and TRBJ2-2; tentatively, D is TRBD1 (6 bases). This CDR3 has 13 amino acids. Deletions cut 4 bases from V and 6 bases from J, with 9 bases between. Germline lookup yields CDR1 SGHTA and CDR2 FQGNSA. Here the CDR3 DNA reads TGTGCCAGCAGCTCACAGGGCCCCGGGGAGCTGTTTTTT. Its protein is CASSSQGPGELFF.

This chain connects TRBV2 to TRBJ2-2; TRBD2 agrees at 14 bases. Per germline, CDR1 SNHLY and CDR2 FYNNEI. The CDR3 extends over 16 amino acids. V gave up 6 bases and J gave up 5 bases; unmatched junction bases: 5. The CDR3 loop reads CASRGTSGRETGELFF. CDR3 sequence (DNA): TGTGCCAGCAGGGGGACTAGCGGGAGAGAGACCGGGGAGCTGTTTTTT.

The chain is built from TRBV9 and TRBJ2-1; a possible D gene is TRBD2 (6 bases). Between the trimmed V and J ends, which lost 0 bases and 5 bases, there was a span of 12 bases. CDR3 length equals 15 residues. CDR1 is SGDLS, CDR2 YYNGEE, per germline. Here the CDR3 reads CASSVGSGSNNEQFF. In DNA form, the CDR3 reads TGTGCCAGCAGCGTAGGTAGCGGTAGCAACAATGAGCAGTTCTTC.